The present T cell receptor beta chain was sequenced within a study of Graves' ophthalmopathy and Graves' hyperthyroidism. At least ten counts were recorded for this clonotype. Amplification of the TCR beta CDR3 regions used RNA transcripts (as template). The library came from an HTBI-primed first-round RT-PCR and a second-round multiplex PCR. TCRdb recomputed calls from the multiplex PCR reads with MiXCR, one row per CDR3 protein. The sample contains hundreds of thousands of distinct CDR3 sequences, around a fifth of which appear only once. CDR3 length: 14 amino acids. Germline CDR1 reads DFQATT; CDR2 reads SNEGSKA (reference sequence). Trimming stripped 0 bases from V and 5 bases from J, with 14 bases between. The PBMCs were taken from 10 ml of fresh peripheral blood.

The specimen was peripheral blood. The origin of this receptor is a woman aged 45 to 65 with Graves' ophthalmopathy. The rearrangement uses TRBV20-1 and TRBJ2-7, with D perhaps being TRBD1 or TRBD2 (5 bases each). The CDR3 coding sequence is TGCAGTGCTAGAGATCCCGATGGGACGGACGAGCAGTACTTC. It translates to CSARDPDGTDEQYF.